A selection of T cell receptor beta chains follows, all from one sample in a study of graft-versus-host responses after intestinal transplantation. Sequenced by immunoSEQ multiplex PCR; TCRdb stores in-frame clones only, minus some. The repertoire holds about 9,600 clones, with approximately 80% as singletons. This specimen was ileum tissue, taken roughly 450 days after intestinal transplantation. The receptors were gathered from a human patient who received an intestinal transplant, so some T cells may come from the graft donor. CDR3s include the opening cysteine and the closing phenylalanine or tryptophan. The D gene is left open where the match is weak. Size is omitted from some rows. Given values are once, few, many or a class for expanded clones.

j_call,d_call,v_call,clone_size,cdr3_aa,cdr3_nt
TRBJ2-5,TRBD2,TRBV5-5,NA,CASSPGLAGGGETQYF,TGTGCCAGCAGCCCCGGACTAGCGGGGGGCGGGGAGACCCAGTACTTC
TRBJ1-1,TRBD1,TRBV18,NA,CASSLPPGQGAEAFF,TGTGCCAGCTCACTACCACCGGGACAGGGCGCTGAAGCTTTCTTT
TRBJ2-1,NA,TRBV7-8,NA,CASSPSNRVGEQFF,TGTGCCAGCAGCCCAAGCAACAGGGTGGGGGAGCAGTTCTTC
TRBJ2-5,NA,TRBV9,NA,CASSVEGETQYF,TGTGCCAGCAGCGTAGAAGGAGAGACCCAGTACTTC
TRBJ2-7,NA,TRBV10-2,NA,CASSVLGHEQYF,TGCGCCAGCAGTGTTTTAGGTCACGAGCAGTACTTC
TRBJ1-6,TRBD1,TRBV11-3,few,CASSLVVQGAALHF,TGTGCCAGCAGCTTAGTGGTTCAGGGGGCAGCCCTCCACTTT
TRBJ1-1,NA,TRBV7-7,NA,CASSLQENTEAFF,TGTGCCAGCAGCTTACAGGAAAACACTGAAGCTTTCTTT
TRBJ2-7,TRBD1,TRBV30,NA,CASRDSTYEQYF,TGTGCCTCCCGGGACAGCACCTACGAGCAGTACTTC
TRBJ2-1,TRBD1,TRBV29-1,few,CSVTVGTGARDEQFF,TGCAGCGTTACAGTTGGGACAGGGGCTCGGGATGAGCAGTTCTTC
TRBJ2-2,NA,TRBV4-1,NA,CASSQAQFTGELFF,TGCGCCAGCAGCCAAGCCCAATTCACCGGGGAGCTGTTTTTT
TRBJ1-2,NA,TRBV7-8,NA,CASSSQGFDGYTF,TGTGCCAGCAGCTCCCAGGGTTTCGACGGCTACACCTTC
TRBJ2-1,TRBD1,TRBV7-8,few,CASSLNEQGKNEQFF,TGTGCCAGCAGCTTAAACGAACAGGGGAAGAATGAGCAGTTCTTC
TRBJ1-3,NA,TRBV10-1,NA,CASSDGGPGNTIYF,TGCGCCAGCAGTGATGGTGGACCTGGAAACACCATATATTTT
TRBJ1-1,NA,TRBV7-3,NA,CASSPTIPGDKDTEAFF,TGTGCCAGCAGTCCAACTATTCCAGGGGATAAGGACACTGAAGCTTTCTTT
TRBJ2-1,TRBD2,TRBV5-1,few,CASSPTSGGLYNEQFF,TGCGCCAGCAGCCCGACTAGCGGGGGTCTCTACAATGAGCAGTTCTTC
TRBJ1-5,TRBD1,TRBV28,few,CASVDDRGLGQPQHF,TGTGCCAGCGTCGACGACAGGGGGCTAGGTCAGCCCCAGCATTTT
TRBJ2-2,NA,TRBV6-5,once,CASSKGFNTGELFF,TGTGCCAGCAGTAAGGGTTTCAACACCGGGGAGCTGTTTTTT
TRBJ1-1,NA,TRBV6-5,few,CASSYNPGNTEAFF,TGTGCCAGCAGTTACAATCCGGGGAACACTGAAGCTTTCTTT
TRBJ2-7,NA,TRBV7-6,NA,CASSLGPRSGIGGEQYF,TGTGCCAGCAGCTTAGGGCCCCGGTCAGGGATAGGAGGCGAGCAGTACTTC
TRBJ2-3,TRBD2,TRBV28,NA,CASSKFAGGGTDTQYF,TGTGCCAGCAGTAAGTTCGCGGGGGGAGGCACAGATACGCAGTATTTT
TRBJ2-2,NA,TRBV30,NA,CAWRTGNTGELFF,TGTGCCTGGAGGACAGGGAACACCGGGGAGCTGTTTTTT
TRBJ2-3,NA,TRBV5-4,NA,CASSLLDTQYF,TGTGCCAGCAGCTTGCTTGATACGCAGTATTTT
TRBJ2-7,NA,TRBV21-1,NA,CASSVISTDRRASYEQYF,TGTGCCAGCAGCGTTATATCAACTGACAGGCGGGCTTCCTACGAGCAGTACTTC
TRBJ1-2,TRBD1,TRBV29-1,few,CSVEDGTAYGYTF,TGCAGCGTTGAGGACGGGACAGCCTATGGCTACACCTTC
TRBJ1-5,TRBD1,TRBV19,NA,CAGGEPGQSWQPQHF,TGTGCCGGAGGGGAACCGGGACAGTCCTGGCAGCCCCAGCATTTT
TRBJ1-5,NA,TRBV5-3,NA,CARTVDSNQPQHF,TGTGCCAGAACGGTGGATAGCAATCAGCCCCAGCATTTT
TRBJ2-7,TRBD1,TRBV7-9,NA,CASGQTGATYEQYF,TGTGCCAGCGGCCAGACAGGGGCAACCTACGAGCAGTACTTC
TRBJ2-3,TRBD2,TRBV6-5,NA,CASRRLAGGTDTQYF,TGTGCCAGCAGGCGACTAGCGGGGGGAACAGATACGCAGTATTTT
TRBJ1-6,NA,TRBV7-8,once,CASSTGSPLHF,TGTGCCAGCAGCACTGGGTCACCCCTCCACTTT
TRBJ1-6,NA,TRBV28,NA,CASSSPTRGNSPLHF,TGTGCCAGCAGTTCCCCGACCAGGGGTAATTCACCCCTCCACTTT
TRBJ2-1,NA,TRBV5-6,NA,CASSTISSSYNEQFF,TGTGCCAGCAGCACCATTAGTAGCTCCTACAATGAGCAGTTCTTC
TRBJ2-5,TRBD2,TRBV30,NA,CAWKPPSSGGTQYF,TGTGCCTGGAAACCCCCTTCCTCGGGGGGGACCCAGTACTTC